Listed below are T cell receptor beta chains from one sample, sequenced in a study of identical twins. TCRdb fed the 5' RACE reads into MiXCR, producing one record per CDR3 protein. This repertoire shows 650,000 to 800,000 distinct CDR3 sequences, more than 6.5% found once; its top ten account for about 0.98%. The same sample was also used in a study of yellow fever vaccine responses in identical twins.

Material for sequencing was PBMCs. The source is a woman aged 18-29 years in good health. CDR3s include the opening cysteine and the closing phenylalanine or tryptophan.

CDR3 length,J gene,V gene,CDR3 protein
13,TRBJ2-7,TRBV6-1,CASRIRGSYEQYF
13,TRBJ2-1,TRBV3-1,CASRGLAPEEQFF
11,TRBJ2-1,TRBV20-1,CSARAKDEQFF
16,TRBJ2-7,TRBV12-3/TRBV12-4,CASSSPRQGGSYEQYF
13,TRBJ1-2,TRBV10-2,CASSPQGNYGYTF
13,TRBJ2-7,TRBV5-1,CASSSVHSYEQYF
15,TRBJ2-7,TRBV3-1,CASRRTPGQGYEQYF
12,TRBJ2-7,TRBV5-5,CATGTGGHEQYF
15,TRBJ2-6,TRBV7-2,CASSPQWSGANVLTF
12,TRBJ2-7,TRBV10-3,CAISDYSYEQYF
15,TRBJ2-7,TRBV11-2,CASSIRTEAYYEQYF
14,TRBJ2-1,TRBV7-7,CASSDLGGVNEQFF
13,TRBJ2-1,TRBV29-1,CSVPASGLNEQFF
16,TRBJ2-3,TRBV29-1,CSVEEPAGGPSNTQYF
14,TRBJ2-3,TRBV6-1,CASRRGDNTDTQYF
14,TRBJ1-4,TRBV6-1,CASSPILTNEKLFF
14,TRBJ2-7,TRBV7-8,CASSLGAREYEQYF
14,TRBJ1-2,TRBV4-3,CASSQEGGNYGYTF
13,TRBJ2-7,TRBV6-2/TRBV6-3,CASSYDPVYEQYF
16,TRBJ2-3,TRBV7-9,CASSLLAGVFTDTQYF
14,TRBJ2-7,TRBV3-1,CASSQDSGRGEQYF
14,TRBJ1-2,TRBV5-6,CASSIGQGHYGYTF
14,TRBJ1-5,TRBV12-3/TRBV12-4,CASSSGQGEGPQHF
14,TRBJ1-2,TRBV10-3,CAISEQTGPYGYTF
14,TRBJ2-3,TRBV5-5,CASSLVGKTDTQYF
14,TRBJ2-2,TRBV29-1,CSVYKREGTGELFF
15,TRBJ2-1,TRBV20-1,CSAPDPIRPYNEQFF
15,TRBJ2-1,TRBV5-1,CASSPGGFSYNEQFF
12,TRBJ1-1,TRBV28,CASRRGSTEAFF
15,TRBJ2-5,TRBV5-1,CASSPGLGGSETQYF
16,TRBJ2-3,TRBV15,CATSRDRTGGIDTQYF
17,TRBJ2-3,TRBV4-3,CASSPEPGASSTDTQYF
15,TRBJ2-7,TRBV7-2,CASSPSVRQGDEQYF
14,TRBJ2-5,TRBV6-2/TRBV6-3,CASLGGQIQETQYF
13,TRBJ2-5,TRBV29-1,CSVDPSGEETQYF
15,TRBJ2-5,TRBV5-6,CASSMDRGGGETQYF
16,TRBJ2-5,TRBV4-1,CASSRGLAGVQETQYF
16,TRBJ2-3,TRBV5-1,CASSPGTSTHWDTQYF